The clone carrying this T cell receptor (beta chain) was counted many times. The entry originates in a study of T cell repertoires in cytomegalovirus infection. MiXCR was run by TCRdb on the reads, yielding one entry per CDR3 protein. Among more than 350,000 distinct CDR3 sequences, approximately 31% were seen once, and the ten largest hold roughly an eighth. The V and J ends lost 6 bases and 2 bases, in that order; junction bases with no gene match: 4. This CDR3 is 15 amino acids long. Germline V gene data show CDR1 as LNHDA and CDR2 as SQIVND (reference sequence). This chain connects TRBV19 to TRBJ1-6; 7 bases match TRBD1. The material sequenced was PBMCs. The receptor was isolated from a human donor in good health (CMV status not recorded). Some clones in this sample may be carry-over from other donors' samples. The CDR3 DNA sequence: TGTGCCAGTAGACCCGACAGGGCCTATAATTCACCCCTCCACTTT. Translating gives CASRPDRAYNSPLHF.